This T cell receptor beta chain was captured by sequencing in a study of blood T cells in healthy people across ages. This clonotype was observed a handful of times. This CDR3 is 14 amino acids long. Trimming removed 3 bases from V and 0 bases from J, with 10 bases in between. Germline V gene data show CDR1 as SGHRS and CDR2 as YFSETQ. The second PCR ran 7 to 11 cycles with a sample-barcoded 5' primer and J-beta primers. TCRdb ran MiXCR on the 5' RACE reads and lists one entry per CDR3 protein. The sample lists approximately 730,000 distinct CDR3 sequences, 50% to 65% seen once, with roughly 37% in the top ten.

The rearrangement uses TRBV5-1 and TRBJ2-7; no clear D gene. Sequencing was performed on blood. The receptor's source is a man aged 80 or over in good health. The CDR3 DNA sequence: TGCGCCAGCAGCTCCGACCCGAGCTCCTACGAGCAGTACTTC. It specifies CASSSDPSSYEQYF.